The 5 T cell receptor beta chains reported below all come from one sample, sequenced in a study of Graves' ophthalmopathy and Graves' hyperthyroidism. For repertoire sequencing, the TCR beta CDR3 regions were amplified from RNA transcripts. Investigators did first-round RT-PCR with HTBI primers, then second-round multiplex PCR. One entry per CDR3 protein results from TCRdb running MiXCR on the multiplex PCR reads. The sample holds 300,000 to 500,000 distinct CDR3 sequences; 15% are singletons and the top ten take about 7%. The sample consisted of peripheral blood. The receptor set was obtained from a woman aged 18 to 35 with stable Graves' hyperthyroidism.

This clonotype was seen at least ten times. The CDR3 DNA sequence: TGTGCCAGCAGTTACTCGTCTCCGGATACTGAAGCTTTCTTT. As protein: CASSYSSPDTEAFF. V is TRBV6-2 or TRBV6-3 and J is TRBJ1-1; D not certain. The germline CDR1 and CDR2 sequences are MNHEY and SVGEGT. The CDR3 is 14 amino acids. The V end lost 0 bases, the J end lost 5 bases, and 10 bases lay between the germline ends.

This clonotype was counted many times. This CDR3 reads CSARDKETQETQYF. The CDR3 nucleotides read TGCAGTGCTAGAGATAAGGAGACCCAAGAGACCCAGTACTTC. The rearrangement links TRBV20-1 to TRBJ2-5; D unresolved. V was shortened by 0 bases and J by 1 base, with 9 bases between the two germline ends. CDR1 DFQATT and CDR2 SNEGSKA come from the germline V gene (reference sequence). There are 14 residues in the CDR3.

In its sample, this clonotype was seen many times. The chain carries TRBV11-2 and TRBJ2-7; D may be TRBD1 or TRBD2 (5 bases each). The CDR3 has 14 amino acids. CDR1 is SGHAT, CDR2 FQNNGV, per germline. The V end was cut by 5 bases, the J end by 4 bases, with 15 bases between. The CDR3 DNA is TGTGCCAGCAGCATCCGGGACCGGCTTTACGAGCAGTACTTC. Its protein is CASSIRDRLYEQYF.

Ten or more counts support this clonotype. The chain combines TRBV7-2 with TRBJ2-7, with D tentatively TRBD1 or TRBD2 (5 bases each). The CDR3 sequence is 11 residues long. CDR1 and CDR2 from the germline V gene are SGHTA and FQGNSA. V gave up 3 bases and J gave up 7 bases, with 7 bases separating them. The CDR3 region has the DNA TGTGCCAGCAGCTTGGGGGAGGAGCAGTACTTC. Its protein product is CASSLGEEQYF.

This clonotype was seen at least ten times. The rearrangement joins TRBV12-3 or TRBV12-4 to TRBJ1-1; 7 nucleotides agree with TRBD1. V lost 4 bases and J lost 6; bases outside the gene matches: 11. CDR3 size: 15 residues. CDR3 coding DNA: TGTGCCAGCAGTTCCCTAACTCGACAGGGTCCTGAAGCTTTCTTT. Its translation is CASSSLTRQGPEAFF.